A selection of T cell receptor beta chains follows, all from one sample in a study of cytomegalovirus exposure and HLA in healthy donors. TCRdb's copy holds only in-frame clones and misses some; the assay was immunoSEQ multiplex PCR. The sample consists of approximately 93,000 clones, 60% to 80% of them appearing once. The sample was PBMCs. The receptor set was obtained from a woman aged 35 to 49 in good health and CMV-seronegative. Both conserved end residues are part of each CDR3. D genes are given only for firm matches. Clone size is stated in some rows and not others, as once, few, many or a class when expanded.

d_call clone_size j_call v_call cdr3_aa cdr3_nt
NA NA TRBJ2-1 TRBV6-6 CASSYRLAAAEQFF TGTGCCAGCAGTTACAGGCTAGCCGCGGCTGAGCAGTTCTTC
NA once TRBJ2-5 TRBV4-1 CASSQSSTQYF TGCGCCAGCAGCCAGAGCTCGACCCAGTACTTC
TRBD1 NA TRBJ2-7 TRBV29-1 CSVEARTGINEQYF TGCAGCGTTGAAGCCAGGACAGGGATCAACGAGCAGTACTTC
TRBD1 NA TRBJ2-5 TRBV27 CASSEGTGRIVETQYF TGTGCCAGCAGCGAAGGGACAGGGAGGATTGTGGAGACCCAGTACTTC
TRBD1 NA TRBJ1-1 TRBV5-6 CASREQGAVNTEAFF TGTGCCAGCCGTGAGCAGGGGGCGGTGAACACTGAAGCTTTCTTT
TRBD2 NA TRBJ2-1 TRBV7-9 CASSLSGGGRSSYNEQFF TGTGCCAGCAGCCTAAGTGGCGGGGGGCGAAGCTCCTACAATGAGCAGTTCTTC
TRBD1 NA TRBJ1-4 TRBV9 CASSGQGATNEKLFF TGTGCCAGCAGCGGGCAGGGGGCGACTAATGAAAAACTGTTTTTT
NA once TRBJ2-2 TRBV6-5 CASLGSNTGELFF TGTGCCAGCCTAGGATCGAACACCGGGGAGCTGTTTTTT
TRBD1 NA TRBJ1-5 TRBV4-3 CASSQDRFGNQPQHF TGCGCCAGCAGCCAGGACAGGTTTGGAAATCAGCCCCAGCATTTT
NA NA TRBJ2-7 TRBV10-3 CAIAAYEQYF TGTGCCATTGCGGCCTACGAGCAGTACTTC
NA NA TRBJ1-6 TRBV9 CASSPGTSYNSPLNF TGTGCCAGCAGCCCCGGGACTTCCTATAATTCACCCCTCAACTTT
TRBD2 NA TRBJ2-1 TRBV5-4 CASSPEVAGGRNEQFF TGTGCCAGCAGCCCTGAAGTAGCGGGGGGGCGGAATGAGCAGTTCTTC
NA NA TRBJ2-7 TRBV29-1 CSVTSPVSYEQYF TGCAGCGTCACGTCGCCGGTCTCCTACGAGCAGTACTTC
TRBD2 NA TRBJ2-4 TRBV4-1 CASSLDGGAKNIQYF TGCGCCAGCAGCCTGGACGGGGGGGCCAAAAACATTCAGTACTTC
NA NA TRBJ1-2 TRBV2 CASRAGGKGGYTF TGTGCCAGCAGGGCCGGGGGGAAGGGTGGCTACACCTTC
TRBD1 once TRBJ2-7 TRBV2 CASRTGYHEQYF TGTGCCAGCAGGACAGGGTACCACGAGCAGTACTTC
NA NA TRBJ2-7 TRBV5-1 CASSLSGADYEQYF TGCGCCAGCAGCTTGTCAGGGGCTGACTACGAGCAGTACTTC
NA once TRBJ1-6 TRBV2 CASRGGVGRGSPLHF TGTGCCAGCAGAGGGGGAGTGGGCCGGGGTTCACCCCTCCACTTT
NA NA TRBJ2-7 TRBV19 CASSQAVSSYEQYF TGTGCCAGTAGTCAGGCCGTGAGCTCCTACGAGCAGTACTTC
TRBD1 NA TRBJ1-5 TRBV10-3 CAISVDRGRDQPQHF TGTGCCATCAGTGTGGACAGGGGCCGAGATCAGCCCCAGCATTTT
NA once TRBJ1-1 TRBV27 CASSLGPDTEAFF TGTGCCAGCAGTTTAGGCCCCGACACTGAAGCTTTCTTT
TRBD2 NA TRBJ2-1 TRBV13 CASSPLAGYNEQFF TGTGCCAGCAGCCCGCTAGCGGGGTACAATGAGCAGTTCTTC
NA NA TRBJ1-2 TRBV7-9 CASSIWTINYGYTF TGTGCCAGCAGCATCTGGACAATCAACTATGGCTACACCTTC
TRBD1 NA TRBJ2-1 TRBV5-1 CASSFTGGAFNEQFF TGCGCCAGCAGCTTTACAGGGGGCGCCTTCAATGAGCAGTTCTTC
NA once TRBJ1-4 TRBV5-5 CASSLAGGEANEKLFF TGTGCCAGCAGCTTGGCTGGCGGCGAGGCTAATGAAAAACTGTTTTTT
TRBD2 NA TRBJ2-7 TRBV30 CAWRGLSGGHEQYF TGTGCCTGGAGGGGCCTCAGCGGGGGCCACGAGCAGTACTTC
NA NA TRBJ1-6 TRBV7-6 CASSSQGSYNSPLHF TGTGCCAGCAGCTCACAGGGTTCCTATAATTCACCCCTCCACTTT
NA few TRBJ1-5 TRBV6-4 CASSQNSNQPQHF TGTGCCAGCAGTCAGAATAGCAATCAGCCCCAGCATTTT
NA NA TRBJ1-6 TRBV4-2 CASSQVAGINSPLHF TGTGCCAGCAGCCAAGTGGCAGGGATTAATTCACCCCTCCACTTT
TRBD1 few TRBJ1-5 TRBV2 CASRDRGLGNQPQHF TGTGCCAGCAGGGACAGGGGTCTAGGCAATCAGCCCCAGCATTTT
TRBD1 NA TRBJ1-2 TRBV28 CASKTGGNYGYTF TGTGCCAGCAAAACAGGGGGTAACTATGGCTACACCTTC
NA NA TRBJ2-7 TRBV11-2 CASSLDRTDLYEQYF TGTGCCAGCAGCTTAGATAGGACAGACCTCTACGAGCAGTACTTC
TRBD1 NA TRBJ2-7 TRBV18 CASSTGTGSSYEQYF TGTGCCAGCTCAACCGGGACAGGGAGCTCCTACGAGCAGTACTTC
NA NA TRBJ2-7 TRBV30 CAWGPGYEQYF TGTGCCTGGGGCCCAGGCTACGAGCAGTACTTC
NA NA TRBJ2-5 TRBV7-2 CASSLARQGGETQYF TGTGCCAGCAGCTTAGCGCGACAGGGAGGAGAGACCCAGTACTTC
TRBD1 NA TRBJ2-2 TRBV6-5 CASIPDRVTGELFF TGTGCCAGCATCCCGGACAGGGTCACCGGGGAGCTGTTTTTT
NA NA TRBJ2-3 TRBV4-2 CASSLSLDTQYF TGTGCCAGCAGCCTCTCGTTGGATACGCAGTATTTT
NA once TRBJ2-3 TRBV10-3 CAISGSPSYYTSTDTQYF TGTGCCATCAGTGGAAGCCCGTCCTACTATACTAGCACAGATACGCAGTATTTT
TRBD2 NA TRBJ2-3 TRBV4-2 CASSQRTSRYTSTDTQYF TGTGCCAGCAGCCAAAGGACTAGCCGATATACTAGCACAGATACGCAGTATTTT
NA NA TRBJ1-3 TRBV5-1 CASSRTASGLSGNTIYF TGCGCCAGCAGCCGGACAGCTTCGGGGCTTTCGGGAAACACCATATATTTT